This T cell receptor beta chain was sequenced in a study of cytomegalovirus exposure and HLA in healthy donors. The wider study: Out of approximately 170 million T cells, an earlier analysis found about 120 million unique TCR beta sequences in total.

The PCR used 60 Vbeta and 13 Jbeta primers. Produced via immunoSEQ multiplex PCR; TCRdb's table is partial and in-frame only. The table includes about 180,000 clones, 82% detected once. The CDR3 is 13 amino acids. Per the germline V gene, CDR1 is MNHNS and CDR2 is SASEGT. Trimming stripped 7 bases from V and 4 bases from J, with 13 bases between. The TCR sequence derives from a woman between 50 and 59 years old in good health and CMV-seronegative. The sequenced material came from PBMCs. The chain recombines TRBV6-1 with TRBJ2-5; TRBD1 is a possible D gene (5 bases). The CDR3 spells CASTGREGETQYF. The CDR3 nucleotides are TGTGCCAGCACAGGCAGGGAAGGAGAGACCCAGTACTTC.